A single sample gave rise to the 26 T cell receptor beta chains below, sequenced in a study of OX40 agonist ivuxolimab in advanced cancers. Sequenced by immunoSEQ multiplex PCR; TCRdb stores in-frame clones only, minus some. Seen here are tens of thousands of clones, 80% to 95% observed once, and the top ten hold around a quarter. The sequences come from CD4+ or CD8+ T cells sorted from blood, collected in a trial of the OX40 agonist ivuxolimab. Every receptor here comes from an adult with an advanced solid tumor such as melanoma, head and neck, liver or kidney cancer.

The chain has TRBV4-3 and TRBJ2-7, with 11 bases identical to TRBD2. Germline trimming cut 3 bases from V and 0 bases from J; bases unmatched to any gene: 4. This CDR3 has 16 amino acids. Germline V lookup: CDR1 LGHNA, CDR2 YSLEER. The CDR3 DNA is TGCGCCAGCAGCCACGGGACTAGCGGTAGCTCCTACGAGCAGTACTTC. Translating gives CASSHGTSGSSYEQYF.

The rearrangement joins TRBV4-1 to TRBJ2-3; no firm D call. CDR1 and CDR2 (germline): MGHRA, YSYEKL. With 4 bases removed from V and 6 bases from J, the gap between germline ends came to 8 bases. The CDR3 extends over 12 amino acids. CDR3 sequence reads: CASSPDVDTQYF. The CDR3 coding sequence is TGCGCCAGCAGCCCGGACGTGGATACGCAGTATTTT.

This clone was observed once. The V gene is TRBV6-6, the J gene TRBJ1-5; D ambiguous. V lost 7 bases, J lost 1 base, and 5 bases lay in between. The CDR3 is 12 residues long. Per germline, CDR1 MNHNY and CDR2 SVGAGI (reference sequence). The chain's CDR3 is CASKESNQPQHF. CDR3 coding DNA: TGTGCCAGCAAAGAAAGCAATCAGCCCCAGCATTTT.

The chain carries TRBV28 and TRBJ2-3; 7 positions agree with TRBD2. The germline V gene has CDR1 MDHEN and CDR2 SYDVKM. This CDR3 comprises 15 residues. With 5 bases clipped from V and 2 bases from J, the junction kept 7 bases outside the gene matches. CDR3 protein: CASSTLAEHTDTQYF. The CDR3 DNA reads TGTGCCAGCAGTACTCTAGCGGAGCACACAGATACGCAGTATTTT. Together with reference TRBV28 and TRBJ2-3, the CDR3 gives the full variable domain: DVKVTQSSRYLVKRTGEKVFLECVQDMDHENMFWYRQDPGLGLRLIYFSYDVKMKEKGDIPEGYSVSREKKERFSLILESASTNQTSMYLCASSTLAEHTDTQYFGPGTRLTVL.

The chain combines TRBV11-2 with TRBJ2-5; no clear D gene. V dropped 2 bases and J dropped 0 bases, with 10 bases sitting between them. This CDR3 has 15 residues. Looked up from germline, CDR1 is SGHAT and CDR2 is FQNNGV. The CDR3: CASSLTGPYQETQYF. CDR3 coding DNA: TGTGCCAGCAGCTTAACCGGGCCGTACCAAGAGACCCAGTACTTC.

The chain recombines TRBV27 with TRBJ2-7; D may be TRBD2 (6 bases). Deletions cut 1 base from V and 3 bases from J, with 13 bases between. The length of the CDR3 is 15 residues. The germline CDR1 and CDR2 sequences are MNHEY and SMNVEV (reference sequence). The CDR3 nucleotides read TGTGCCAGCAGTTTATTCGGGGACTCCTTCTACGAGCAGTACTTC. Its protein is CASSLFGDSFYEQYF.

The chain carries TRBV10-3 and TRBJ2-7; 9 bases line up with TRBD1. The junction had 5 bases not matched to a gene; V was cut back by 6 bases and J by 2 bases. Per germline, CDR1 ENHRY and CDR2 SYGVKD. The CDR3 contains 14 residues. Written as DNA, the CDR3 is TGTGCCATCAGCGGGACAGGGAAAGCCTACGAGCAGTACTTC. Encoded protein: CAISGTGKAYEQYF.

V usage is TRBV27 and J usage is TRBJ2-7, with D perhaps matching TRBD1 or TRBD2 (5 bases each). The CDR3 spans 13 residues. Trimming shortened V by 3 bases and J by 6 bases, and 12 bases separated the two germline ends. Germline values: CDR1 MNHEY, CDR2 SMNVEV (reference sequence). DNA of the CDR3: TGTGCCAGCAGTTTCAGGGAAGAGGGCGAGCAGTACTTC. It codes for CASSFREEGEQYF.

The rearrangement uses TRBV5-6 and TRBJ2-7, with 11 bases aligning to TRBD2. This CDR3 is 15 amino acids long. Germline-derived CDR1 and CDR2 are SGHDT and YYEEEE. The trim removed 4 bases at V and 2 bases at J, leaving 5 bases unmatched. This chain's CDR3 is CASSLALAGAYEQYF. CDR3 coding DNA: TGTGCCAGCAGCCTCGCACTAGCGGGGGCCTACGAGCAGTACTTC.

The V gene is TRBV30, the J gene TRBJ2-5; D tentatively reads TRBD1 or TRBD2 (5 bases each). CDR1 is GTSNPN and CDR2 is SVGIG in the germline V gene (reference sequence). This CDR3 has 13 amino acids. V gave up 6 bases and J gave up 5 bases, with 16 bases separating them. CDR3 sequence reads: CACPRGPGETQYF. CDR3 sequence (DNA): TGTGCCTGCCCCCGAGGGCCAGGGGAGACCCAGTACTTC.

The CDR3: CASRRQGETEAFF. CDR3 in DNA: TGTGCCAGCAGACGACAGGGGGAGACTGAAGCTTTCTTT. The rearrangement links TRBV28 to TRBJ1-1; 9 bases match TRBD1. The J segment lost 5 bases and the V segment lost 6 bases, leaving 4 bases of the junction unmatched. Germline lookup yields CDR1 MDHEN and CDR2 SYDVKM. CDR3 length equals 13 residues. Together with reference TRBV28 and TRBJ1-1, the CDR3 gives the full variable domain: DVKVTQSSRYLVKRTGEKVFLECVQDMDHENMFWYRQDPGLGLRLIYFSYDVKMKEKGDIPEGYSVSREKKERFSLILESASTNQTSMYLCASRRQGETEAFFGQGTRLTVV.

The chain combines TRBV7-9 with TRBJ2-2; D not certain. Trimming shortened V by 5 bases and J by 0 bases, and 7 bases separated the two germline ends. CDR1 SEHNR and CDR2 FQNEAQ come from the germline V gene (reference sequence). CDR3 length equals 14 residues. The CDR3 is CASSRVTNTGELFF. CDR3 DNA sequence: TGTGCCAGCAGCCGGGTAACGAACACCGGGGAGCTGTTTTTT.

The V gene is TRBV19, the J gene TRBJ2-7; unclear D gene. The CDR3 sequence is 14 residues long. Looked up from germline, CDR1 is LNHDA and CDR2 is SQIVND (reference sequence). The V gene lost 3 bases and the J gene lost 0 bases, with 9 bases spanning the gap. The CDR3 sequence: CASSISGSSYEQYF. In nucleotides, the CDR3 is TGTGCCAGTAGTATCTCAGGCAGCTCCTACGAGCAGTACTTC.

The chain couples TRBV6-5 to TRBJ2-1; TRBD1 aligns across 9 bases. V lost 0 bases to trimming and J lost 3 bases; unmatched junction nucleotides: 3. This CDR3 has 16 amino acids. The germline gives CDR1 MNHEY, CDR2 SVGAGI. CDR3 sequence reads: CASSYSGTGFYNEQFF. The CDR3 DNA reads TGTGCCAGCAGTTACTCCGGGACAGGGTTCTACAATGAGCAGTTCTTC.

Written as DNA, the CDR3 is TGCAGTGCTAACCTTGGCGGCGAGCAGTACTTC. Protein sequence: CSANLGGEQYF. The chain joins TRBV20-1 to TRBJ2-7, with D unclear. V lost 4 bases, J lost 6 bases, and 10 bases lay in between. The V gene's germline CDR1 is DFQATT and CDR2 SNEGSKA (reference sequence). The CDR3 totals 11 residues.

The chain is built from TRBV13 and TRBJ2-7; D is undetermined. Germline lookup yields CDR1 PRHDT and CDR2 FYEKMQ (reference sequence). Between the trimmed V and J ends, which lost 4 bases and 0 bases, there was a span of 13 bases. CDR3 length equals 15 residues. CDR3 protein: CASSSGPAPSYEQYF. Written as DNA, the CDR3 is TGTGCCAGCAGCTCAGGTCCGGCCCCCTCCTACGAGCAGTACTTC. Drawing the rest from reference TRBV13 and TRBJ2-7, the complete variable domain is AAGVIQSPRHLIKEKRETATLKCYPIPRHDTVYWYQQGPGQDPQFLISFYEKMQSDKGSIPDRFSAQQFSDYHSELNMSSLELGDSALYFCASSSGPAPSYEQYFGPGTRLTVT.

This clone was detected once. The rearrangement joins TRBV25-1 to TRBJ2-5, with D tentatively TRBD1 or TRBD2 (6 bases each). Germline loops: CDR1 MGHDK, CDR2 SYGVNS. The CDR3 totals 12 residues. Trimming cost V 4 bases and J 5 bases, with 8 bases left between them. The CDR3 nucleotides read TGTGCCAGCAGTGGAGGGGGGGAGACCCAGTACTTC. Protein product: CASSGGGETQYF. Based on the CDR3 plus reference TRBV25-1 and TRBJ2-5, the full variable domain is EADIYQTPRYLVIGTGKKITLECSQTMGHDKMYWYQQDPGMELHLIHYSYGVNSTEKGDLSSESTVSRIRTEHFPLTLESARPSHTSQYLCASSGGGETQYFGPGTRLLVL.

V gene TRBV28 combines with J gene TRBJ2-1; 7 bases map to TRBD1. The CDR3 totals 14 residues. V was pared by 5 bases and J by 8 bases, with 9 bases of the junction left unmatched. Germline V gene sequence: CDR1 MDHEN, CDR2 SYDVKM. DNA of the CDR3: TGTGCCAGCAGTCTCCGACAGGGCTGGTATGAGCAGTTCTTC. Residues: CASSLRQGWYEQFF.

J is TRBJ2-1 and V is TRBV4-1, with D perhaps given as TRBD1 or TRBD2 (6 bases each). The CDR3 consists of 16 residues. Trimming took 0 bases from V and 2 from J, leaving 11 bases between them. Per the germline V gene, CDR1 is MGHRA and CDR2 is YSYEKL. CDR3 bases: TGCGCCAGCAGCCAAGAATGGGGGGCGCCCTACAATGAGCAGTTCTTC. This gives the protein CASSQEWGAPYNEQFF.

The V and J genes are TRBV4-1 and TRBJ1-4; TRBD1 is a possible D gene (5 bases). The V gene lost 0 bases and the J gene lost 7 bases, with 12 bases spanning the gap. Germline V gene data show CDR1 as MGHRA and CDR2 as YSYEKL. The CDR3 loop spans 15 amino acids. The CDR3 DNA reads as TGCGCCAGCAGCCAAGAAGGGGACGAAGGTGAAAAACTGTTTTTT. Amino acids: CASSQEGDEGEKLFF.

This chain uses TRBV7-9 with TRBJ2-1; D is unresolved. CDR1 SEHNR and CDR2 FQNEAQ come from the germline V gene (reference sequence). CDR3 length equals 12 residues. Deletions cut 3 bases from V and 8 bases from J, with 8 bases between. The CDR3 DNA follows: TGTGCCAGCAGCTTCGGACGAGATGAGCAGTTCTTC. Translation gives CASSFGRDEQFF.

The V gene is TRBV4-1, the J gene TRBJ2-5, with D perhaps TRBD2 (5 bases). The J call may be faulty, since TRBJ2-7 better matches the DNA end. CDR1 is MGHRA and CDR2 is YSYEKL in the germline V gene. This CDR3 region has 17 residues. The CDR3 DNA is TGCGCCAGCAGCCAAGATCAAGAGGGTTCGTTATCCTACGAGCAGTACTTC. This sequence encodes CASSQDQEGSLSYEQYF.

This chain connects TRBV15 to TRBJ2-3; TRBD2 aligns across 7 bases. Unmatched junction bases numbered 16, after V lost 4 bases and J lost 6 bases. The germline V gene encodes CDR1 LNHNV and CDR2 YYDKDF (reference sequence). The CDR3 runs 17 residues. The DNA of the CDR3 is TGTGCCACCAGCACCGCAGTGGGGGGAGGGCCAGGGGATACGCAGTATTTT. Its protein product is CATSTAVGGGPGDTQYF.

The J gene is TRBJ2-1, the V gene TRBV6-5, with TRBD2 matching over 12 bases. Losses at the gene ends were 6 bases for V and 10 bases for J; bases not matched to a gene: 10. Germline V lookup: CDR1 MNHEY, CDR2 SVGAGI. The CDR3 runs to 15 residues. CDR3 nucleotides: TGTGCCAGCAGGCCCCCTAGCGGGAGGGCTGGCGAGCAGTTCTTC. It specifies CASRPPSGRAGEQFF.

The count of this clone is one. The CDR3 protein is CASSFLYTGELFF. CDR3 nucleotide sequence: TGTGCCAGCAGTTTCCTATACACCGGGGAGCTGTTTTTT. The genes are TRBV27 and TRBJ2-2; D remains unclear. The CDR3 runs to 13 residues. The V and J ends lost 3 bases and 3 bases respectively, with 5 bases between them. Germline values: CDR1 MNHEY, CDR2 SMNVEV (reference sequence).

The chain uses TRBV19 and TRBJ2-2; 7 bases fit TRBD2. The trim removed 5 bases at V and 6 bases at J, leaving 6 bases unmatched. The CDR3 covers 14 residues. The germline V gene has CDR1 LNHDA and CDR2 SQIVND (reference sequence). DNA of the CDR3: TGTGCCAGTAGTCCGTGGGAGGGCGCCGGGGAGCTGTTTTTT. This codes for CASSPWEGAGELFF. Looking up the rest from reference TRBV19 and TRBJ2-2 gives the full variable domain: DGGITQSPKYLFRKEGQNVTLSCEQNLNHDAMYWYRQDPGQGLRLIYYSQIVNDFQKGDIAEGYSVSREKKESFPLTVTSAQKNPTAFYLCASSPWEGAGELFFGEGSRLTVL.